The TCR beta chain described here comes from a study of shared clonotypes between healthy human individuals. Study-wide results and caveats: Generation probabilities were higher for clonotypes shared across all four sorted-subset donors than for unshared ones.

This clone was counted a single time. Its antigen is unknown. Libraries were prepared by immunoSEQ multiplex PCR; TCRdb keeps only in-frame clonotypes and omits some of them. The sample has about 2.4 million clones, approximately 94% seen once. The receptor's source is a man younger than 30 in good health. The source material was naive CD4+ T cells sorted from blood. As to subset: CD45RA+ positively selected.

DNA of the CDR3: TGTGCCACCAGCAGAGGCCGTGGGGTGGGCAATGAGCAGTTCTTC. Its translation is CATSRGRGVGNEQFF. J is TRBJ2-1 and V is TRBV15; D is ambiguous. CDR3 length equals 15 residues. Per the germline V gene, CDR1 is LNHNV and CDR2 is YYDKDF (reference sequence). V was clipped by 1 base and J by 6 bases, with 13 bases between them.